This TCR beta chain was identified during a study of CD8+ T cells in alopecia areata. Broader study findings: Greater clonality was observed in lesional scalp samples, especially alopecia totalis/universalis, versus normal scalp.

The CDR3 length is 14 residues. Trimming took 1 base from V and 0 from J, leaving 8 bases between them. The germline V gene encodes CDR1 SGHNT and CDR2 YYREEE (reference sequence). Notes on this clone: Its antigen is unidentified.

Reverse transcribed after extraction, RNA yielded cDNA as the sequencing template. Repertoires were generated with immunoSEQ multiplex PCR, while TCRdb's copy carries only in-frame clones and drops some. Of approximately 150,000 clones listed, about nine tenths were seen once; the top ten hold over 12%. This TCR derives from a human donor with alopecia areata. The J gene is TRBJ2-7, the V gene TRBV5-4, with D tentatively TRBD2 (7 bases). This sample comprised CD8+ T cells sorted from blood, obtained at week 0. The CDR3 DNA sequence: TGTGCCAGCAGCTTGAGGGGGGGCTCCTACGAGCAGTACTTC. This encodes CASSLRGGSYEQYF. Combining the CDR3 with reference TRBV5-4 and TRBJ2-7 gives the whole variable domain ETGVTQSPTHLIKTRGQQVTLRCSSQSGHNTVSWYQQALGQGPQFIFQYYREEENGRGNFPPRFSGLQFPNYSSELNVNALELDDSALYLCASSLRGGSYEQYFGPGTRLTVT.